This T cell receptor beta chain stems from a study of T cell responses to AZD1222 COVID-19 vaccine. CDR1 is MNHEY, CDR2 SVGAGI, per germline. The V gene lost 5 bases and the J gene lost 7 bases, with 14 bases spanning the gap. This CDR3 is built from 14 residues. Sequenced by immunoSEQ multiplex PCR; TCRdb stores in-frame clones only, minus some. The table has under 150,000 clones, roughly 92% seen once. This chain links TRBV6-5 with TRBJ1-4; D gene uncertain. This TCR was sampled from an adult who received the AZD1222 COVID-19 vaccine. Sequences were derived from peripheral blood, sampled 28 days after the second AZD1222 dose. The CDR3: CASSLQERGEKLFF. CDR3 DNA sequence: TGTGCCAGCAGTCTTCAGGAGCGGGGTGAAAAACTGTTTTTT.